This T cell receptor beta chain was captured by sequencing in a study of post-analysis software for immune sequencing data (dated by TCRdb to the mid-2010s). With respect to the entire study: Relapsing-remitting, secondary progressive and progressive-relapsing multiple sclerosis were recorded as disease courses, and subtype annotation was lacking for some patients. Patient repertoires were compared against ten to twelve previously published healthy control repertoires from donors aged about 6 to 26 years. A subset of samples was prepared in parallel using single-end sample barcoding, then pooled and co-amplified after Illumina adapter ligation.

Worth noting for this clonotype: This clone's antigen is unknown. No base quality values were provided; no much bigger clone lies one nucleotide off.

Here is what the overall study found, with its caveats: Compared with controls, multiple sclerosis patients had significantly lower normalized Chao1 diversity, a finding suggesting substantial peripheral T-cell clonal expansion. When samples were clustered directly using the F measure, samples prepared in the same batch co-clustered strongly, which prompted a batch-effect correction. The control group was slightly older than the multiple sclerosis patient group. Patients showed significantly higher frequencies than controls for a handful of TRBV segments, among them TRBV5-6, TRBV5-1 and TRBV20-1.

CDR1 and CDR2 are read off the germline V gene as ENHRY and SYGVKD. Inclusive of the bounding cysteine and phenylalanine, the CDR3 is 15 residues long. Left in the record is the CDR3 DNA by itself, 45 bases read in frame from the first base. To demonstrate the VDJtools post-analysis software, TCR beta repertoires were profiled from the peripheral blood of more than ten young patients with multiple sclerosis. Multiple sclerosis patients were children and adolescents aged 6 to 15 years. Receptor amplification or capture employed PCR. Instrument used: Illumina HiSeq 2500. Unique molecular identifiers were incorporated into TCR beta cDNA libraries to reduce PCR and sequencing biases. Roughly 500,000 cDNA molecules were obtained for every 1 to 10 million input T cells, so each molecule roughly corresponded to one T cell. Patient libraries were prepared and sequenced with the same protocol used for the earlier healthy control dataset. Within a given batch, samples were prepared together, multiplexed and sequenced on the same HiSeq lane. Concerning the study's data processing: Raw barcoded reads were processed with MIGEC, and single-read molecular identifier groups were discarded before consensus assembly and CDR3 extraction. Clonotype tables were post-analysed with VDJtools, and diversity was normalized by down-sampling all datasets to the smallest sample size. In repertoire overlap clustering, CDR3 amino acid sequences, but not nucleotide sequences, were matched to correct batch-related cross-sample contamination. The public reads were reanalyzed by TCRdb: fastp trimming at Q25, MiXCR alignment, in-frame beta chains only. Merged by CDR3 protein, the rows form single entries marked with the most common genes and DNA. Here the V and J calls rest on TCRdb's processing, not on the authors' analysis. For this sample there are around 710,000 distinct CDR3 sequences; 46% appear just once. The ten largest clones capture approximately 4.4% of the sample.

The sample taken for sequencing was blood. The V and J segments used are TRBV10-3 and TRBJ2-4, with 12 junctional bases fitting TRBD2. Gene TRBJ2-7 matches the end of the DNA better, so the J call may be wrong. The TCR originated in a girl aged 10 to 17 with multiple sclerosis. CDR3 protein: CAISVATSGSGEQYF. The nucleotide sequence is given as TGTGCCATCAGTGTGGCGACTAGCGGGAGTGGCGAGCAGTACTTC.